The clone carrying this TCR beta chain appeared once. This sample was included in a study of blood T cell repertoires in COVID-19. About the study: Sites in the United States, Italy and Spain provided acute and convalescent COVID-19 samples. PBMCs, B-cell-depleted T cells, or T cells were the source of the cDNA or gDNA that made up the material.

V was shortened by 3 bases and J by 8 bases, with 14 bases between the two germline ends. CDR1 and CDR2 (germline): MNHNS, SASEGT. CDR3 size: 14 residues. Source study methods: Nucleated cell counts were estimated from reference gene primer amplification. Repertoires were generated with immunoSEQ multiplex PCR, while TCRdb's copy carries only in-frame clones and drops some. That table furnishes V, J and clone size, whereas the DNA furnished D and trimming. The repertoire holds about 130,000 clones, with roughly four fifths as singletons. The rearrangement joins TRBV6-1 to TRBJ2-1; D perhaps matches TRBD1 (5 bases). The source material was peripheral blood. The source of this sequence is a human donor in a cohort sampled during active COVID-19. CDR3 loop: CASSDPRTRDEQFF. The DNA for the CDR3 is TGTGCCAGCAGTGACCCCAGGACACGGGATGAGCAGTTCTTC.